This TCR beta chain was sequenced for a study of cytomegalovirus exposure and HLA in healthy donors. Study outcomes and limitations: Later on, analysis showed that most CMV-associated TCR beta chains appeared to be HLA-restricted. There were reportedly fewer N-insertions in an Asian-associated ancestry cluster than the roughly 670-donor mean, in a later analysis.

At collection, donors were nominally healthy, but unrecorded immune exposures were probable. Comment on this clone: Its matching antigen is unknown.

Amplification used 60 Vbeta primers and 13 Jbeta primers. Measured with immunoSEQ multiplex PCR; TCRdb has only the in-frame clones, and not every one. Of around 130,000 clones in the sample, approximately 80% are singletons; the top ten hold more than 1.4%. Sequenced input: PBMCs. This sequence originates from a woman between 18 and 29 years old in good health and CMV-seronegative.

The DNA for the CDR3 is TGTGCCAGCAGTTTTGGGACTAGCGGGAGCACAGATACGCAGTATTTT. Protein product: CASSFGTSGSTDTQYF. This rearrangement joins TRBV6-5 to TRBJ2-3; 12 nucleotides match TRBD2. CDR1 and CDR2 (germline): MNHEY, SVGAGI. The CDR3 runs 16 residues. V was pared by 4 bases and J by 0 bases, with 2 bases of the junction left unmatched.